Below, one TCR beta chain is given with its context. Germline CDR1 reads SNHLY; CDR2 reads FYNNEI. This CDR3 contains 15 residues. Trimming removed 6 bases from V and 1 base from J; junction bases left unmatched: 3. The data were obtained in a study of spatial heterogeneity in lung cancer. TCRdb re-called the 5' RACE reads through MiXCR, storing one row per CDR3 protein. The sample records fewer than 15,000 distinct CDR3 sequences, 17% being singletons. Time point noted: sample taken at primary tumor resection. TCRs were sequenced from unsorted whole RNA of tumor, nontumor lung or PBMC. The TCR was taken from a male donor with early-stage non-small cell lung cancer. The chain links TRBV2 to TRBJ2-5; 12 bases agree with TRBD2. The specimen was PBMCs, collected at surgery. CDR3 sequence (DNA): TGTGCCAGCAGACCGGGACTAGCGGGCCAAGAGACCCAGTACTTC. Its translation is CASRPGLAGQETQYF.